This entry is about one TCR beta chain. Authors' data handling: From reference gene primer amplification, estimates of nucleated cell counts were derived. Some clones are missing from TCRdb's copy, which holds only in-frame ones; the method was immunoSEQ multiplex PCR. The DNA gave D and trimming, while V, J and clone size come from that table. The top ten hold around 0.77% of the sample, which has 150,000 to 200,000 clones, about 91% seen once. The data were obtained in a study of blood T cell repertoires in COVID-19. Before being deemed recovered, Cohort 3 donors had two negative PCRs, clearance, or symptom resolution. The specimen sequenced was PBMCs or T cells enriched from blood (not recorded which). The receptor was isolated from a woman in her late teens or twenties who had recovered from COVID-19.

The CDR3 coding sequence is TGTGCCAGCAGCGAGGGGACAGCCCCTAGCACAGATACGCAGTATTTT. Translated, it gives CASSEGTAPSTDTQYF. The chain employs TRBV9 and TRBJ2-3, with 7 bases that match TRBD1. With 3 bases clipped from V and 0 bases from J, the junction kept 7 bases outside the gene matches. Germline values: CDR1 SGDLS, CDR2 YYNGEE. This CDR3 spans 16 amino acids.